This TCR beta chain was obtained from a study of shared clonotypes between healthy human individuals (dated by TCRdb to the early 2020s). Background for the entire study: The cohort included a few men and a couple of women between 18 and 49 years of age. Per donor, leukapheresis produced somewhere between about 0.9 and 9.5 billion PBMCs. To increase sequencing depth and limit assay-specific biases, TCR repertoire library preparation and sequencing were carried out by different laboratories using diverse techniques. The study deeply sequenced blood TCR repertoires of five healthy adults to estimate repertoire size and the extent of clonotype sharing between individuals.

On this clone: No antigen is known for it. No much larger clone exists at a distance of one base, and base qualities are not known.

The donors were healthy, HIV-negative adults with no recently reported acute infections or vaccinations. Every donor was a Caucasian adult residing in Nashville, Tennessee, USA. For unsorted samples, some 90 million PBMCs were counted, and genomic DNA was extracted using the QIAamp DNA Blood Mini kit. After blood collection by leukapheresis, PBMCs were isolated using Ficoll-Histopaque density gradient centrifugation and then cryopreserved in the vapor phase of liquid nitrogen. Trimming removed 2 bases from V and 3 bases from J, leaving 11 bases between the germline ends. Taken from cysteine to phenylalanine, the CDR3 has 15 residues. Only the CDR3 DNA stays, 45 bases, in frame from base 1. The germline V gene supplies CDR1 KGHSH and CDR2 LQKENI. Using the deep immunoSEQ assay, multiplex PCR amplified TCR CDR3 regions from genomic DNA. Extracted genomic DNA from each cell subset was spread evenly across all wells of several immunoSEQ 96-well plates, with each plate serving as a replicate. Each replicate PCR for unsorted PBMC received roughly 300 ng genomic DNA, equal to tens of thousands of T cell genomes. Genomic DNA from unsorted PBMC was sequenced over ten immunoSEQ deep assay plates. The purified libraries were quantified using a Qubit 3.0 fluorometer, sized with a Bioanalyzer 2100, and then quantified again using the KAPA Library Quantification kit. Every immunoSEQ 96-well plate was sequenced on a separate single-read 150-cycle Illumina NextSeq 550 flow cell. On the study's bioinformatics: Because only junctional sequences without quality scores were contained in the immunoSEQ output, filtering matching that applied to full-length reads could not be performed. To assign V/J genes and CDR3, sequences were annotated against IMGT germline references using PyIR, a Python wrapper for IgBLAST v1.9. Reads were filtered out if the reads had weak V/J assignments (E-value above 1e-6), no CDR3, stop codons, out-of-frame junctions, or ambiguous translated residues. A V3J clonotype was defined by an identical inferred V gene, J gene, and CDR3 amino acid sequence. The percentage overlap between two repertoires was calculated by dividing the number of shared unique clonotypes by the size of the smaller repertoire. Three approaches were used to assess repertoire richness: RTK rarefaction, the Chao1 estimator, and Recon v2.1 estimates of unobserved clonotypes. In its TCRdb copy, this immuneACCESS table keeps in-frame sequences only and misses some clones. Where compared with another copy, unresolved V genes explain less than half of these, and the others have no known cause. From that table come the V and J calls and clone size; the DNA was used to work out D and trimming. The sample records about 480,000 clones, more than 65% of which are singletons. In total, the top ten clones hold approximately 13% of the sample.

What the research found in general, with its limitations: Because the study included a small number of donors, the genetic and exposure-history diversity represented was limited. Sampling was restricted to blood, and TCR repertoires in tissue are likely to differ from TCR repertoires in blood. Pairwise subsampling indicated that sequencing depth was expected to affect the degree of clonotype sharing among donors.

The specimen sequenced was PBMCs. The sequence joins TRBV18 to TRBJ2-1; the D gene is perhaps TRBD1 or TRBD2, as each covers 5 bases. The source of this sequence is a woman aged 40 to 50 in good health. Some clones in this sample may be carry-over from other donors' samples. The base sequence is TGTGCCAGCTCACCAGGGACGAAGGGCTACAATGAGCAGTTCTTC. Translated, it reads CASSPGTKGYNEQFF.